This entry describes one T cell receptor (beta chain). Its antigen is still unknown. This entry comes from a study of identifying expanded T cells in peripheral blood. During the collection period, no donor immune events like infections were recorded. Whole-study results and caveats: Differentially abundant clones: roughly 1.3 between replicates, approximately 15 at two to three weeks, 19 to 20 at four.

Unmatched junction bases numbered 8, after V lost 5 bases and J lost 6 bases. This CDR3 region has 14 residues. CDR1 and CDR2 (germline): SEHNR, FQNEAQ (reference sequence). Produced via immunoSEQ multiplex PCR; TCRdb's table is partial and in-frame only. The data show about 100,000 clones, with about 90% seen just once and about 5.9% held by the top ten. The material sequenced was blood. J is TRBJ2-3 and V is TRBV7-9; 7 bases are a match to TRBD2. The clonotype was recovered from a person between 18 and 69 years old in good health. The CDR3 reads CASSRYAGVDTQYF. CDR3 DNA sequence: TGTGCCAGCAGCCGATATGCGGGAGTGGATACGCAGTATTTT.